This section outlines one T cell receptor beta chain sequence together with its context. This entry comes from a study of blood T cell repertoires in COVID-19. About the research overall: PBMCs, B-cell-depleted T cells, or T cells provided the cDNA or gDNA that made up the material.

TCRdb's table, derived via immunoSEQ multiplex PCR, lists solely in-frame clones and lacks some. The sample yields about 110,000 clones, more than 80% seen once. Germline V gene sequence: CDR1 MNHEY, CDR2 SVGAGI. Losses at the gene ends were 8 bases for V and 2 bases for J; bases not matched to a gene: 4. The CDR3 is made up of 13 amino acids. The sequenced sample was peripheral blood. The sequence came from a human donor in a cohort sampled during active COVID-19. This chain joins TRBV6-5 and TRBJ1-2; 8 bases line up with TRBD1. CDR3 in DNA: TGTGCCAGCGCGCGACAGGGGAACTATGGCTACACCTTC. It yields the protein CASARQGNYGYTF.